This TCR beta chain was sequenced during a study of CD8 T cells in ankylosing spondylitis. General study points: The study identified a TCR beta motif of 7 or 8 highly homologous variants that appeared characteristic of ankylosing spondylitis blood.

The CDR3 spans 15 residues. Trimming cost V 4 bases and J 5 bases; bases outside gene matches: 9. CDR1 and CDR2 from the germline V gene are SQVTM and ANQGSEA. MiXCR was run by TCRdb on the 5' RACE reads, yielding one entry per CDR3 protein. The profile covers around 430,000 distinct CDR3 sequences, with 15% to 20% appearing a single time and just over 1% taken by the ten largest. This clonotype was observed at least ten times. Antigen unknown. This sequence was found in a male donor with ankylosing spondylitis. The chain couples TRBV29-1 to TRBJ2-1, with 9 bases that match TRBD2. The specimen sequenced was blood, either unsorted or a sorted T cell fraction (not recorded which). CDR3 in DNA: TGCAGCGTTGGTTCCACGGGACTAGCTCACAATGAGCAGTTCTTC. This sequence encodes CSVGSTGLAHNEQFF.